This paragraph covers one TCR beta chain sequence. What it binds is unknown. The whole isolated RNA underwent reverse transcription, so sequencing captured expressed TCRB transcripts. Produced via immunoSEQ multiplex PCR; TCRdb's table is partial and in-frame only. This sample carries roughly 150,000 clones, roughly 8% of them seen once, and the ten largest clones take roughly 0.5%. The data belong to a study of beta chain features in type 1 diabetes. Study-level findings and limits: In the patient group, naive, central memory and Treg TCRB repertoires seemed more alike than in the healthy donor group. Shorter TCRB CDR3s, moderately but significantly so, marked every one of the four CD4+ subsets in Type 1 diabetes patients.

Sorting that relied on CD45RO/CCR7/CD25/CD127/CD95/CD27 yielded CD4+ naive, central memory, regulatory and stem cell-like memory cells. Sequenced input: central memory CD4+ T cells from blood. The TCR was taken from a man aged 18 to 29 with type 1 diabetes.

The CDR3 here is CASSITSGSYNEQFF. The CDR3 DNA follows: TGTGCCAGCAGCATCACTAGCGGGAGCTACAATGAGCAGTTCTTC. The chain has TRBV11-3 and TRBJ2-1; TRBD2 matches 11 bases. This CDR3 contains 15 residues. Unmatched junction bases numbered 3, after V lost 5 bases and J lost 3 bases. CDR1 is SGHNT, CDR2 YENEEA, per germline.